The rows below give T cell receptor beta chains drawn from one sample of a study of blood T cell repertoires in COVID-19. The table came from immunoSEQ multiplex PCR; TCRdb's copy has only in-frame clones and leaves some out. Among approximately 120,000 clones listed, 85% to 90% were seen once. The material sequenced was peripheral blood. Every receptor here comes from a human donor in a cohort sampled during active COVID-19. Both conserved end residues are part of each CDR3. A D gene is named only where the DNA matches it firmly. Only some rows state a clone size, as once, few, many or a class for expanded clones.

NA	TRBV4-1	NA	TRBJ1-1	TGCGCCAGCAGCCAGCCCATAACCCCGGGGGGTATGAACACTGAAGCTTTCTTT	CASSQPITPGGMNTEAFF
NA	TRBV7-9	TRBD1	TRBJ2-3	TGTGCCAGCAGGACAGGGGTTAACACAGATACGCAGTATTTT	CASRTGVNTDTQYF
few	TRBV27	TRBD2	TRBJ2-7	TGTGCCAGCAGTTTCCATAATAGCGGGGCCACCTACGAGCAGTACTTC	CASSFHNSGATYEQYF
NA	TRBV6-5	TRBD1	TRBJ1-1	TGTGCCAGCAGTTACTCAATAGGACAGGCCAGAGAAGCTTTCTTT	CASSYSIGQAREAFF
NA	TRBV6-6	TRBD1	TRBJ1-2	TGTGCCAGCCTGGGGACAGGGAACTATGGCTACACCTTC	CASLGTGNYGYTF
NA	TRBV7-2	NA	TRBJ2-1	TGTGCCAGCAGCTTAGTGAGTGAGCAGTTCTTC	CASSLVSEQFF
NA	TRBV9	NA	TRBJ2-1	TGTGCCAGCAGCGTAGGGGCCCAAGACACTGTCTACCCCAATGAGCAGTTCTTC	CASSVGAQDTVYPNEQFF
once	TRBV6-1	NA	TRBJ1-2	TGTGCCAGCAGTGATCCAGCCCCGACAACGGCAAATCCAAACTATGGCTACACCTTC	CASSDPAPTTANPNYGYTF
NA	TRBV7-9	NA	TRBJ1-2	TGTGCCAGCAGCCTAACCCCTGGGCTCTATGGCTACACCTTC	CASSLTPGLYGYTF
NA	TRBV18	TRBD2	TRBJ2-7	TGTGCCAGCTCACCGGCTAGCGGGAGCCCCTACGAGCAGTACTTC	CASSPASGSPYEQYF
NA	TRBV5-6	NA	TRBJ1-1	TGTGCCAGCAGCCTGGGGCGGGACACTGAAGCTTTCTTT	CASSLGRDTEAFF
NA	TRBV5-6	TRBD1	TRBJ1-2	TGTGCCAGCAGCTTGCCGTATGACAGGGGATATGGCTACACCTTC	CASSLPYDRGYGYTF
NA	TRBV9	NA	TRBJ1-2	TGTGCCAGCAGCGTAGAACCGGGTTTGAGTTTATATGGCTACACCTTC	CASSVEPGLSLYGYTF
NA	TRBV6-5	TRBD2	TRBJ2-5	TGTGCCAGCACCGCCGGGGGGGGCCGGGAGACCCAGTACTTC	CASTAGGGRETQYF
NA	TRBV16	NA	TRBJ1-4	TGTGCCAGCAGCCAATGGTCCATCGCGGGTAATGAAAAACTGTTTTTT	CASSQWSIAGNEKLFF
NA	TRBV5-1	NA	TRBJ1-2	TGCGCCAGCAGCCCCCCCGGCAGGGTCGACGGCTACACCTTC	CASSPPGRVDGYTF
NA	TRBV19	NA	TRBJ2-3	TGTGCCAGTAGTATGGGTCGAGACAGCGGCACAGATACGCAGTATTTT	CASSMGRDSGTDTQYF
NA	TRBV7-9	TRBD2	TRBJ2-5	TGTGCCAGCACCATGGGGCTAGCGGGAGTAGAGACCCAGTACTTC	CASTMGLAGVETQYF
NA	TRBV9	NA	TRBJ2-1	TGTGCCAGCAGCCCCCGTCAGCGGACCTACAATGAGCAGTTCTTC	CASSPRQRTYNEQFF
NA	TRBV2	NA	TRBJ2-1	TGTGCCAGCAGTGGTGGTGGAGTAAACAATGAGCAGTTCTTC	CASSGGGVNNEQFF
once	TRBV19	TRBD1	TRBJ2-4	TGTGCCAGTACCCACTTGGACAGGGGGATAAACATTCAGTACTTC	CASTHLDRGINIQYF
NA	TRBV15	NA	TRBJ2-7	TGTGCCACCAGCAGAGTAGGCGGTGTGACCTACGAGCAGTACTTC	CATSRVGGVTYEQYF
NA	TRBV7-2	TRBD2	TRBJ2-7	TGTGCCAGCAGCCCTACTAGCGGGAGGGAAGGCGAGCAGTACTTC	CASSPTSGREGEQYF
NA	TRBV14	NA	TRBJ1-1	TGTGCCAGCAGCCAAGACCTTATGAACACTGAAGCTTTCTTT	CASSQDLMNTEAFF